This T cell receptor beta chain was identified in a study of Graves' ophthalmopathy and Graves' hyperthyroidism. This clonotype was detected ten times or more. Trimming cost V 3 bases and J 1 base; bases outside gene matches: 6. This CDR3 has 16 amino acids. Amplifying from RNA transcripts, the study obtained TCR beta CDR3 regions. First-round RT-PCR with HTBI primers preceded a second-round multiplex PCR. TCRdb ran MiXCR on the multiplex PCR reads and lists one entry per CDR3 protein. Seen here are 400,000 to 450,000 distinct CDR3 sequences, around 20% observed once, and the top ten hold roughly 3%. V usage is TRBV12-3 or TRBV12-4 and J usage is TRBJ2-5; 9 bases line up with TRBD1. What was sequenced was peripheral blood. This sequence was found in a woman aged 18-35 years with stable Graves' hyperthyroidism. CDR3 DNA sequence: TGTGCCAGCAGTTTGAATCCGACAGGGGGCCAAGAGACCCAGTACTTC. It encodes CASSLNPTGGQETQYF.